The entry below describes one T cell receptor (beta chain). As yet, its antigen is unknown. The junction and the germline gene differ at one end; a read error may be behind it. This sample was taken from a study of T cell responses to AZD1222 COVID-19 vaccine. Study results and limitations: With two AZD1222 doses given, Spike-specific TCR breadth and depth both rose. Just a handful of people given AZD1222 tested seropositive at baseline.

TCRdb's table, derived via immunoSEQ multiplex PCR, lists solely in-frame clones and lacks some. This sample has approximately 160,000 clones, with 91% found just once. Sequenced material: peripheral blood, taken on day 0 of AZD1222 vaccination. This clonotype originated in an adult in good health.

In DNA, the CDR3 is TGCGCCAGCAGCCCCGGGTTCAGGTACACCGAAGCTTTCTTT. Encoded protein: CASSPGFRYTEAFF. V is TRBV4-3 and J is TRBJ1-1; D is uncertain. CDR3 length: 14 residues. From germline, CDR1 is LGHNA and CDR2 YSLEER.